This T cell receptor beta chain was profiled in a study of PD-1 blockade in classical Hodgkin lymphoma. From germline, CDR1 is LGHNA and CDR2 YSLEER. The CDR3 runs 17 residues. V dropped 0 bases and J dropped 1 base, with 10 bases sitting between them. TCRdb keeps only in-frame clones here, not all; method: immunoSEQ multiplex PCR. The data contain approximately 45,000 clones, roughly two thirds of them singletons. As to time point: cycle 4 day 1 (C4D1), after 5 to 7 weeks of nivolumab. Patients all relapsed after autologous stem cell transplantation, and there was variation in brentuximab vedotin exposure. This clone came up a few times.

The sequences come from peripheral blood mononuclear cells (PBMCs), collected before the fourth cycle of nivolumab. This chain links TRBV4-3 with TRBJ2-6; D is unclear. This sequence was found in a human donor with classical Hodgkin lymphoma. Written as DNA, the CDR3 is TGCGCCAGCAGCCAAGATAGCAGTGGATCTGGGGCCAACGTCCTGACTTTC. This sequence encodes CASSQDSSGSGANVLTF.